These T cell receptor beta chains were read from a single sample in a study of blood T cell repertoires in COVID-19. TCRdb's copy holds only in-frame clones and misses some; the assay was immunoSEQ multiplex PCR. The sample lists some 340,000 clones, 85% occurring once. Sequencing was carried out using peripheral blood. These receptors were obtained from a woman aged 18 to 35 with acute or convalescent COVID-19. The conserved cysteine and the conserved F or W are not part of the CDR3 here.

v_call cdr3_aa
TRBV5-1 ASSYAGIYEQY
TRBV20-1 SAIDRIEQF
TRBV4-1 ASSQDMREKLF
TRBV6-5 VLEALETQY
TRBV28 ASSFGQGAAGELF
TRBV14 ASSQAYGTTYNEQF
TRBV7-2 ASSFAGGSYEQY
TRBV6-6 ASSYPRTGDTEAF
TRBV2 ASSEQGDTGELF
TRBV2 ASRTGYSNQPQH
TRBV2 ASSRGGGEKLF
TRBV9 ASSVDGRTSYEQY
TRBV13 ASSLGQTYGELF
TRBV18 ASSPQRQDQPQH
TRBV5-1 ASSLDTWARETQY
TRBV3-1/TRBV3-2 ASVGGMGLNEQF
TRBV19 ASSIVTGGTGELF
TRBV27 ASTLTGGADYGYT
TRBV28 ASSLCDTPSTDTQY
TRBV19 ASSDRRNTEAF
TRBV9 ASSASLAGDTDTQY
TRBV5-4 ASSSSSGRAEEQY
TRBV14 ASSAFSRGRLGGTEAF
TRBV6-5 ASSLLGQGMHEQY
TRBV6-5 ASHLGGSNYGYT
TRBV2 ASSPEGQGDYGYT
TRBV5-5 ASSFPDREVEKLF
TRBV12-5 ASGLPPGRVIAGNTIY
TRBV19 ASSIFPRGSDTEAF
TRBV6-1 ASSEEWWSSTDTQY
TRBV7-7 ASSLGNRGNQPQH
TRBV18 ASSPIREANEKLF
TRBV6-5 ASSYGGNQPQH
TRBV7-2 ASSWKATLAGGPQTQY
TRBV12-5 ASANSTRTPGNTIY
TRBV5-4 ASSLAGDRVANTIY
TRBV6-5 ASSRSEQGRNEQF
TRBV3-1/TRBV3-2 ASSQDVLAPYNEQF
TRBV19 ASSITDLRSSGNTIY
TRBV10-3 AISYGADTQY
TRBV30 ACLRAETQY
TRBV27 ASSSRDINLGNTEAF
TRBV4-2 ASSRDISGANVLT
TRBV28 ASSYGLAGSYEQY
TRBV5-4 ASSPTGDTYNEQF
TRBV3-1/TRBV3-2 ASSQPGMNTEAF
TRBV19 ATASGGTSYEQY
TRBV4-1 ASSQVGVWGGSEQY
TRBV2 AGDRSGYGYT
TRBV5-6 ASSFPSGGFQETQY
TRBV9 ASSGGGQISGNTIY
TRBV6-5 ASSLDSKTYEQY
TRBV11-2 ASSLEGLAWDEQF
TRBV11-2 ASSLPGHPYEQY
TRBV19 ASSIKEGSIYGYT
TRBV4-1 ASSQEMGQNQKAF
TRBV28 ASRGQSSYEQY